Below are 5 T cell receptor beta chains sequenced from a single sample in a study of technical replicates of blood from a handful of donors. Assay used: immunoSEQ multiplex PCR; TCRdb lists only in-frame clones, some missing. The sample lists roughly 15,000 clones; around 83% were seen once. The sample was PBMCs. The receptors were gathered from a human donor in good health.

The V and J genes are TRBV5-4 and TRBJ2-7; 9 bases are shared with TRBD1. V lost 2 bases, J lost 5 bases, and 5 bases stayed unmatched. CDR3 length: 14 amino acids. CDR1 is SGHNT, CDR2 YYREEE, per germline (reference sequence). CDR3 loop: CASSLSQGADEQYF. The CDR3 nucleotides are TGTGCCAGCAGCTTATCACAGGGGGCTGACGAGCAGTACTTC.

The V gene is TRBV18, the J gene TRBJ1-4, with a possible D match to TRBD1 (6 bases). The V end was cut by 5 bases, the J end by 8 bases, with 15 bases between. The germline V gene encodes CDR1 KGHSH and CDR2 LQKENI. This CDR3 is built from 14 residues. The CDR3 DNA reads TGTGCCAGCTCAGATACAGGGTACGAGGAAAAACTGTTTTTT. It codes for CASSDTGYEEKLFF.

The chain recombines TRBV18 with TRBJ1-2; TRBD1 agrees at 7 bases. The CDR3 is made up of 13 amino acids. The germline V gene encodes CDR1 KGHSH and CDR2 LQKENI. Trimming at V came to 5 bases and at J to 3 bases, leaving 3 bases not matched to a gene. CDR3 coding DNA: TGTGCCAGCTCAGGGACAGACCACTATGGCTACACCTTC. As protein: CASSGTDHYGYTF.

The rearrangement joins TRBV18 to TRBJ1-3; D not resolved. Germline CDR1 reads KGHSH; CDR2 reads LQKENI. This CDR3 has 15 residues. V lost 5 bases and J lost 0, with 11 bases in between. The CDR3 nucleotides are TGTGCCAGCTCAATAGACAAATTCTCTGGAAACACCATATATTTT. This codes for CASSIDKFSGNTIYF.

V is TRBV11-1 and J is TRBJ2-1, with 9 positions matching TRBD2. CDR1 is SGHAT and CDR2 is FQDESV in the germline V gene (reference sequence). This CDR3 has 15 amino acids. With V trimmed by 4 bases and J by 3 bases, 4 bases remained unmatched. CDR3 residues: CASSSGTSYYNEQFF. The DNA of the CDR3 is TGTGCCAGCAGCTCGGGGACTAGCTACTACAATGAGCAGTTCTTC.